These T cell receptor beta chains were read from a single sample in a study of CD8 T cells in ankylosing spondylitis. TCRdb ran MiXCR on the 5' RACE reads and lists one entry per CDR3 protein. The sample has some 800,000 distinct CDR3 sequences, 10% to 15% seen once; the top ten hold under 0.6%. Sequences were obtained from blood, either unsorted or a sorted T cell fraction (not recorded which). These TCRs come from a male donor with ankylosing spondylitis. Both conserved end residues are part of each CDR3. Fields, in order: V gene, J gene, D gene, clone size, CDR3 protein, CDR3 DNA. D genes are given only for firm matches. Size tells how often a clone was seen (once, few, many) or the class of an expanded clone, and some rows leave it out.

>TRBV20-1|TRBJ1-4|.|few
CSARSRAINEKLFF
TGCAGTGCTAGGTCCAGGGCCATAAATGAAAAACTGTTTTTT
>TRBV5-4|TRBJ2-7|.|few
CASSKGGTMIYEQYF
TGTGCCAGCAGCAAGGGGGGGACTATGATTTACGAGCAGTACTTC
>TRBV4-2|TRBJ1-1|.|.
CASSQDPREREGTEAFF
TGTGCCAGCAGCCAAGATCCCAGGGAGAGGGAAGGCACTGAAGCTTTCTTT
>TRBV7-8|TRBJ2-3|.|.
CASSLARRADTQYF
TGTGCCAGCAGCTTAGCGAGGAGGGCTGATACGCAGTATTTT
>TRBV7-2|TRBJ2-7|TRBD2|.
CASSRTSGNSYEQYF
TGTGCCAGCAGCCGGACTAGCGGGAACTCCTACGAGCAGTACTTC
>TRBV19|TRBJ1-2|TRBD1|few
CASSRRDREYGYTF
TGTGCCAGTAGTCGCCGGGACAGGGAGTATGGCTACACCTTC
>TRBV20-1|TRBJ1-1|.|many
CSARTAWNTEAFF
TGCAGTGCTAGAACCGCCTGGAACACTGAAGCTTTCTTT
>TRBV20-1|TRBJ1-5|.|.
CSAGGAGNQPQHF
TGCAGTGCAGGAGGGGCGGGCAATCAGCCCCAGCATTTT
>TRBV20-1|TRBJ2-3|TRBD1|few
CSARDLGQGVEDTQYF
TGCAGTGCTAGAGATCTCGGACAGGGCGTAGAGGATACGCAGTATTTT
>TRBV5-5|TRBJ2-1|.|.
CASSLFGTGMGYNEQFF
TGTGCCAGCAGCTTGTTCGGAACAGGGATGGGGTACAATGAGCAGTTCTTC
>TRBV5-1|TRBJ2-3|TRBD2|.
CASRAGEGTDTQYF
TGCGCCAGCAGAGCGGGAGAGGGCACAGATACGCAGTATTTT
>TRBV4-2|TRBJ2-1|.|few
CASSPERVQRNEQFF
TGTGCCAGCAGCCCCGAAAGGGTACAGCGAAATGAGCAGTTCTTC
>TRBV7-9|TRBJ1-2|TRBD1|many
CASSLGPRQGAYGYTF
TGTGCCAGCAGCTTAGGGCCCCGGCAGGGGGCTTATGGCTACACCTTC
>TRBV9|TRBJ2-2|.|.
CASSARVGNTGELFF
TGTGCCAGCAGCGCCCGGGTGGGAAACACCGGGGAGCTGTTTTTT
>TRBV20-1|TRBJ2-7|.|many
CSARDFRATGEQYF
TGCAGTGCTAGAGATTTTAGGGCAACGGGAGAGCAGTACTTC
>TRBV20-1|TRBJ2-1|.|.
CSAIRGLPNNEQFF
TGCAGTGCTATTCGGGGACTGCCTAACAATGAGCAGTTCTTC
>TRBV7-9|TRBJ1-2|.|few
CASSFGKSDPYGYTF
TGTGCCAGCAGCTTCGGAAAATCGGACCCTTATGGCTACACCTTC
>TRBV20-1|TRBJ1-1|.|many
CSAIRDGDTEAFF
TGCAGTGCTATCCGGGACGGTGACACTGAAGCTTTCTTT